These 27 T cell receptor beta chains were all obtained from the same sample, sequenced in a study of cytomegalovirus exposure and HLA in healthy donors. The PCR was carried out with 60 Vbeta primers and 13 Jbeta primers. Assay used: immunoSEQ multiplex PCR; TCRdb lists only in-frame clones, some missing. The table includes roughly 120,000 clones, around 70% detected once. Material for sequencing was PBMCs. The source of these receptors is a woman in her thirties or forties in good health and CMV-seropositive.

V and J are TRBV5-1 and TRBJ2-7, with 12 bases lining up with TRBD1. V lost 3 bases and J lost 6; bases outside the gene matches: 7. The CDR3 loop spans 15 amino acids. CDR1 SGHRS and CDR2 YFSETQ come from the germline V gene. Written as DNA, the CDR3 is TGCGCCAGCAGCTGGTACCGGGACAGGGGGCGCGAGCAGTACTTC. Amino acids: CASSWYRDRGREQYF.

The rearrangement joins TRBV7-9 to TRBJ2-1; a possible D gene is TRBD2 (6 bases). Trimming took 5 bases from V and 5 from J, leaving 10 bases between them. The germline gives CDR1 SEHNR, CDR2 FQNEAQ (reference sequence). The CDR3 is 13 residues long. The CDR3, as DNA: TGTGCCAGCAGCCCCCTAGCGAACAATGAGCAGTTCTTC. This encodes CASSPLANNEQFF.

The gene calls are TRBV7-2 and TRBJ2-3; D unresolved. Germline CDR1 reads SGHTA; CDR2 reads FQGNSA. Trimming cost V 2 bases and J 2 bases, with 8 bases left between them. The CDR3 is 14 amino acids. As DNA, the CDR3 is TGTGCCAGCAGCTTACAACTATCCACAGATACGCAGTATTTT. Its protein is CASSLQLSTDTQYF.

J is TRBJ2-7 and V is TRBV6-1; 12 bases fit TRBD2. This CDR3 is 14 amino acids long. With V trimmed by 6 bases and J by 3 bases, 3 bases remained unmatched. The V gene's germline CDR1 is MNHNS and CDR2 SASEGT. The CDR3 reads CASRTTSGGYEQYF. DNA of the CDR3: TGTGCCAGCAGGACGACTAGCGGGGGCTACGAGCAGTACTTC.

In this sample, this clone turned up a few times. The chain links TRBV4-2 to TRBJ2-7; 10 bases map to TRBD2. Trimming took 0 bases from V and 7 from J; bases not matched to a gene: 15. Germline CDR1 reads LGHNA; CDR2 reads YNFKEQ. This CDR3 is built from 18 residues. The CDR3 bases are TGTGCCAGCAGCCAAGAATCAGCCGGACTAGCGGACCCTCGGGAGCAGTACTTC. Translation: CASSQESAGLADPREQYF.

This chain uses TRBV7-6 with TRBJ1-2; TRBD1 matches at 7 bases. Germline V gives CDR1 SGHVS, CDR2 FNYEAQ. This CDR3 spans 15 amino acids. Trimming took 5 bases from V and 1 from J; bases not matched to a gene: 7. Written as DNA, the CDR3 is TGTGCCAGCAGCCCGGGACAGCTAAATAACTATGGCTACACCTTC. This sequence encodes CASSPGQLNNYGYTF. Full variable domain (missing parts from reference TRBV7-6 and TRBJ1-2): GAGVSQSPRYKVTKRGQDVALRCDPISGHVSLYWYRQALGQGPEFLTYFNYEAQQDKSGLPNDRFSAERPEGSISTLTIQRTEQRDSAMYRCASSPGQLNNYGYTFGSGTRLTVV.

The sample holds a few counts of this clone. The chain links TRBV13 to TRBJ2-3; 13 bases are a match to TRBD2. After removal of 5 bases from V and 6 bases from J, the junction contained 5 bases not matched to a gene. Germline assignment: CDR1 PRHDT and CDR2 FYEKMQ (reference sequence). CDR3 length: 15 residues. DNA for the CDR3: TGTGCCAGCAGCCGGACTAGCGGGAGTAAGGATACGCAGTATTTT. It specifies CASSRTSGSKDTQYF.

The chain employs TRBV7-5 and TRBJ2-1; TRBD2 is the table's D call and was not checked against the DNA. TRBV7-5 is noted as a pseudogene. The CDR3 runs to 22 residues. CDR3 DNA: TGTGCCAGAAAAGCTACGACCCTATCGGCGGGGGGGCCAATGTGCTCCTACAATGAGCAGTTCTTC. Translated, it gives CARKATTLSAGGPMCSYNEQFF.

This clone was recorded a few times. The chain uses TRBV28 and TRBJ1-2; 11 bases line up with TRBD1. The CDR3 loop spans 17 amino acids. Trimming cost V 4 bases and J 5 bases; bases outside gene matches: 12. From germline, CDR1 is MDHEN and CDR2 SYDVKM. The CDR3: CASSSAGTGGGRYGYTF. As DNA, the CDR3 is TGTGCCAGCAGTTCGGCCGGGACAGGGGGAGGGAGGTATGGCTACACCTTC.

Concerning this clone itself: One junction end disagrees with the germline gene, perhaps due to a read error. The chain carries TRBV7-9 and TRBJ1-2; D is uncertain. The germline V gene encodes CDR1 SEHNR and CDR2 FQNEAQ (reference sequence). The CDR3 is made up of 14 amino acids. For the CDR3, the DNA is TGTGCCAGCAGCTTAAACCGTCGAAACTCTGGCTACACCTTC. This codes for CASSLNRRNSGYTF.

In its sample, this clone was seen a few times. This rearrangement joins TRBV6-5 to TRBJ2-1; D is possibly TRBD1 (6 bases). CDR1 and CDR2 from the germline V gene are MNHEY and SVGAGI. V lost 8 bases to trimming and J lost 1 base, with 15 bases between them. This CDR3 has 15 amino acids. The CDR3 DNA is TGTGCCAGCGCCCTACAGGGCTTATCCTACAATGAGCAGTTCTTC. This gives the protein CASALQGLSYNEQFF.

The CDR3 bases are TGTGCCATCAGTGCCGGGACAGTCAACGAGCAGTACTTC. Protein product: CAISAGTVNEQYF. The chain carries TRBV10-3 and TRBJ2-7; 7 bases line up with TRBD1. Germline CDR1 is ENHRY and CDR2 is SYGVKD. Trimming cost V 4 bases and J 5 bases; bases outside gene matches: 5. The CDR3 covers 13 residues.

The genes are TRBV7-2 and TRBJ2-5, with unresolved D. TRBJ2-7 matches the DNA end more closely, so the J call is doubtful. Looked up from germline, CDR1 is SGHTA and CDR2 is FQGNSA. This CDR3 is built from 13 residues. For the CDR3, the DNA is TGTGCCAGCAGCTTAGGCTTCTCCTACGAGCAGTACTTC. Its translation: CASSLGFSYEQYF.

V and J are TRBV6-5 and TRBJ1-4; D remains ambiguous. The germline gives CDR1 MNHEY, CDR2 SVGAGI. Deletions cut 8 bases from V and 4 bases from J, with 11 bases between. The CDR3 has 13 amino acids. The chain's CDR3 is CASSRVVNEKLFF. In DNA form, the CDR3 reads TGTGCCAGCTCTCGAGTGGTTAATGAAAAACTGTTTTTT.

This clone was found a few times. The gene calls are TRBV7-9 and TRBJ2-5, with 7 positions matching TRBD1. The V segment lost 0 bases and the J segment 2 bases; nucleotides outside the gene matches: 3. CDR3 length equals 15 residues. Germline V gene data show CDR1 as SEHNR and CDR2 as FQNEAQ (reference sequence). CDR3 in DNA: TGTGCCAGCAGCTTAGCGCGCAGGGGGCAAGAGACCCAGTACTTC. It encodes CASSLARRGQETQYF.

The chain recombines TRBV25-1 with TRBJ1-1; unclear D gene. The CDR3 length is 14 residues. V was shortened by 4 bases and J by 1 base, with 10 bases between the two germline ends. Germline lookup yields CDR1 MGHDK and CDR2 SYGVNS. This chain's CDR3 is CASSVGLWNTEAFF. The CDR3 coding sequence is TGTGCCAGCAGTGTCGGACTTTGGAACACTGAAGCTTTCTTT.

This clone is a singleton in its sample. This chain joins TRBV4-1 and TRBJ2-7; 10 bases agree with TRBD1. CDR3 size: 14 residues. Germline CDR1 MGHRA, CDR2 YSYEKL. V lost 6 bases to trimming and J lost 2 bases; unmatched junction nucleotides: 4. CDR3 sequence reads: CASRPGQGTYEQYF. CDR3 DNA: TGCGCCAGCAGACCGGGACAGGGGACCTACGAGCAGTACTTC.

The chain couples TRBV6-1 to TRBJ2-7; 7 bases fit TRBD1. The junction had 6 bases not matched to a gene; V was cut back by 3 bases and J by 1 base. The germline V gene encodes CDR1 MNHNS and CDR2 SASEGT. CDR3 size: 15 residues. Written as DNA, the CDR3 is TGTGCCAGCAGTGACCGGGACAGTGGGTCCTACGAGCAGTACTTC. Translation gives CASSDRDSGSYEQYF.

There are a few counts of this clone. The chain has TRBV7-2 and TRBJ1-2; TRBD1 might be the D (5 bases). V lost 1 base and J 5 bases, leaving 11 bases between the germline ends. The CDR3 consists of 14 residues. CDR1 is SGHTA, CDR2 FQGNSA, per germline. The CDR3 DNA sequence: TGTGCCAGCAGCTTAGTTGACCCAGGGTATGGCTACACCTTC. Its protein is CASSLVDPGYGYTF.

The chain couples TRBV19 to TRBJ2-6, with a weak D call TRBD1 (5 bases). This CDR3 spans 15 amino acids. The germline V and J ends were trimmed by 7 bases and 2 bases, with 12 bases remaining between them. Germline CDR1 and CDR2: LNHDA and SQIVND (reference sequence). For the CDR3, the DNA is TGTGCCAGTATTGGCCCCAGGGCTGGGGCCAACGTCCTGACTTTC. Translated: CASIGPRAGANVLTF.

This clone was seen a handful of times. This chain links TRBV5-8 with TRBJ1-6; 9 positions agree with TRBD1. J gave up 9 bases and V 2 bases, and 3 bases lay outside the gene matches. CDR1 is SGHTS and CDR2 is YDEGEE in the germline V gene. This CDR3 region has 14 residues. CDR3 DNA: TGTGCCAGCAGCTTCGACAGGGGGGGTTCACCCCTCCACTTT. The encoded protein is CASSFDRGGSPLHF.

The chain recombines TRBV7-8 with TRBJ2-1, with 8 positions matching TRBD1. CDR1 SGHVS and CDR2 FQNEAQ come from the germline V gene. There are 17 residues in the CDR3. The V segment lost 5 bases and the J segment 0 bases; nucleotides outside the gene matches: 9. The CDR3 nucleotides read TGTGCCAGCAGCGGGACAGGCGTTATTTCCTCCTACAATGAGCAGTTCTTC. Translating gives CASSGTGVISSYNEQFF.

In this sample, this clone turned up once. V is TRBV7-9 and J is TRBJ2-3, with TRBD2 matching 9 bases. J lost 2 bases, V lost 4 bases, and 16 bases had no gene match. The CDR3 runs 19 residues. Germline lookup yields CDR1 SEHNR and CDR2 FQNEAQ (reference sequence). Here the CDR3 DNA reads TGTGCCAGCAGCTCCCTAGGTATACGACTAGCGGTAGACACAGATACGCAGTATTTT. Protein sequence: CASSSLGIRLAVDTDTQYF.

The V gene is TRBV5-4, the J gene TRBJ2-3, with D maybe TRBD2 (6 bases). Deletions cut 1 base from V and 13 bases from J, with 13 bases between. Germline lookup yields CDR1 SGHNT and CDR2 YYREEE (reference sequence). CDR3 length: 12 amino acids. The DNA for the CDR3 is TGTGCCAGCAGCTTGTCGGGGGTAGGGGAGTATTTT. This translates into CASSLSGVGEYF. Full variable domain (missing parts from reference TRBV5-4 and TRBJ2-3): ETGVTQSPTHLIKTRGQQVTLRCSSQSGHNTVSWYQQALGQGPQFIFQYYREEENGRGNFPPRFSGLQFPNYSSELNVNALELDDSALYLCASSLSGVGEYFGPGTRLTVL.

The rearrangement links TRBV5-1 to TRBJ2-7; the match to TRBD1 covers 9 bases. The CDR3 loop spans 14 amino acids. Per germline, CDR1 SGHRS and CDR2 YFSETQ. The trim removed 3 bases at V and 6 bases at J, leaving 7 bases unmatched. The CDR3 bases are TGCGCCAGCAGCTGGGGGACAGGGAACATCGAGCAGTACTTC. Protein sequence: CASSWGTGNIEQYF.

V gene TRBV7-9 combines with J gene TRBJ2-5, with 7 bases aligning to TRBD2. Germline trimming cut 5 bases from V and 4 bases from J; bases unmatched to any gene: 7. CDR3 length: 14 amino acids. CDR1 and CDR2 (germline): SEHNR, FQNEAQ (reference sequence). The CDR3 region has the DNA TGTGCCAGCAGCCGCGCGTCGGGGGGAGAGACCCAGTACTTC. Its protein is CASSRASGGETQYF.

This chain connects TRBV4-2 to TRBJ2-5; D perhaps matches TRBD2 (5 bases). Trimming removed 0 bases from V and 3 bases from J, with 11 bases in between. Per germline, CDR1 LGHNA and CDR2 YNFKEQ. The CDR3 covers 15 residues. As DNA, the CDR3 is TGTGCCAGCAGCCAAGATGAGAGGGTAGAAGAGACCCAGTACTTC. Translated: CASSQDERVEETQYF.